This T cell receptor (beta chain) was recorded in a study of shared clonotypes between healthy human individuals. Replicate PCRs for unsorted PBMC used 300 ng DNA (approximately 33,000 T cell genomes). Profiling relied on immunoSEQ multiplex PCR, and the TCRdb table lists in-frame clones only, not all of them. Among about half a million clones, 79% were seen once, and the ten largest hold around 13%. J gave up 3 bases and V 2 bases, and 3 bases lay outside the gene matches. This CDR3 has 15 amino acids. Germline CDR1 reads SGHVS; CDR2 reads FQNEAQ. The V gene is TRBV7-8, the J gene TRBJ1-5; 8 bases map to TRBD1. The source material was PBMCs. The receptor was isolated from a woman aged 40 to 55 in good health. Some clones in this sample may be carry-over from other donors' samples. The CDR3, as DNA: TGTGCCAGCAGCTTAAAGACAGGGGTCAATCAGCCCCAGCATTTT. Its translation is CASSLKTGVNQPQHF.